This is a list of T cell receptor beta chains from one sample in a study of blood T cell repertoires in COVID-19. Method: immunoSEQ multiplex PCR; TCRdb's copy keeps in-frame clones and lacks some. The sample includes some 74,000 clones, around 80% seen only once; the top ten take about 12%. What was sequenced was peripheral blood. These receptors were obtained from a human donor in a cohort sampled during active COVID-19. Each CDR3 is given with its conserved first and last residue. The D gene is left open where the match is weak. Size is stated for part of the rows, as once, few or many counts, or as a class when the clone is expanded.

D | J | size | V | CDR3 | DNA
- | TRBJ1-3 | few | TRBV19 | CASSKGGGAIPGNTIYF | TGTGCCAGTAGCAAAGGTGGGGGCGCCATCCCTGGAAACACCATATATTTT
- | TRBJ2-1 | - | TRBV11-1 | CASSLIRGAYNEQFF | TGTGCCAGCAGCTTAATTCGCGGGGCTTACAATGAGCAGTTCTTC
TRBD2 | TRBJ2-1 | - | TRBV5-1 | CASSFASGGNYNEQFF | TGCGCCAGCAGCTTCGCTAGCGGGGGAAATTACAATGAGCAGTTCTTC
- | TRBJ2-7 | - | TRBV7-2 | CASSLNTYEQYF | TGTGCCAGCAGCTTAAATACCTACGAGCAGTACTTC
TRBD1 | TRBJ2-3 | - | TRBV9 | CASSVGQGEIHF | TGTGCCAGCAGCGTCGGACAGGGGGAGATCCATTTT
TRBD1 | TRBJ2-5 | - | TRBV5-6 | CASSRLRTGLQETQYF | TGTGCCAGCAGCAGACTGAGGACAGGGCTACAAGAGACCCAGTACTTC
TRBD2 | TRBJ2-2 | - | TRBV4-1 | CASSQAAGGVIGELFF | TGCGCCAGCAGCCAAGCCGCGGGAGGCGTTATAGGGGAGCTGTTTTTT
TRBD1 | TRBJ1-2 | - | TRBV28 | CASKDRGRGYTF | TGTGCCAGCAAAGACAGGGGGAGAGGCTACACCTTC
- | TRBJ2-1 | - | TRBV5-8 | CASTLARGAYNEQFF | TGTGCCAGCACCTTGGCCAGGGGCGCCTACAATGAGCAGTTCTTC
- | TRBJ1-1 | - | TRBV21-1 | CASSKERGTGSTANTEAFF | TGTGCCAGCAGCAAAGAACGAGGGACAGGGTCAACGGCGAACACTGAAGCTTTCTTT
- | TRBJ2-5 | - | TRBV19 | CASSTGHRETQYF | TGTGCCAGTAGTACCGGACACAGGGAGACCCAGTACTTC
TRBD1 | TRBJ1-6 | - | TRBV5-1 | CATRQGDNSPLHF | TGCGCCACCCGACAGGGTGATAATTCACCCCTCCACTTT
TRBD2 | TRBJ2-1 | - | TRBV7-6 | CASSLTGGPYNEQFF | TGTGCCAGCAGCTTAACGGGAGGACCCTACAATGAGCAGTTCTTC
TRBD1 | TRBJ1-4 | few | TRBV10-1 | CASSDRGTREKLFF | TGCGCCAGCTCAGACAGGGGCACGAGGGAAAAACTGTTTTTT
- | TRBJ1-5 | - | TRBV27 | CASSFSRGQPQHF | TGTGCCAGCAGTTTCTCTAGGGGTCAGCCCCAGCATTTT
- | TRBJ1-4 | - | TRBV4-3 | CASSPGEGGEKLFF | TGCGCCAGCAGCCCCGGCGAGGGTGGTGAAAAACTGTTTTTT